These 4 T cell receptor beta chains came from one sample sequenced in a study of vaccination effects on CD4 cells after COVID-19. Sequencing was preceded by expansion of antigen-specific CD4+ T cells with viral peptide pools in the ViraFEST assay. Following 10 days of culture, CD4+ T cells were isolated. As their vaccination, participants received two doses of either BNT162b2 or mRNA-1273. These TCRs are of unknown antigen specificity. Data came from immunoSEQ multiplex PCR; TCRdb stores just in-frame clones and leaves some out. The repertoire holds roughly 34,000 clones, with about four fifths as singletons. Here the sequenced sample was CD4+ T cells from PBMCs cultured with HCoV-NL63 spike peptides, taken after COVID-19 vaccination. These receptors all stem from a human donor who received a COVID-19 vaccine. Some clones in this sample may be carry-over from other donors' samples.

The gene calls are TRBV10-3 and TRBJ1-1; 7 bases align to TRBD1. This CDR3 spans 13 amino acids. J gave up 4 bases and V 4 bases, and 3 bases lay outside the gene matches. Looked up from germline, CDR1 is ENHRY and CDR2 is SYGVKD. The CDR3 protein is CAISGGQLTEAFF. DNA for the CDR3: TGTGCCATCAGTGGGGGACAGCTCACTGAAGCTTTCTTT.

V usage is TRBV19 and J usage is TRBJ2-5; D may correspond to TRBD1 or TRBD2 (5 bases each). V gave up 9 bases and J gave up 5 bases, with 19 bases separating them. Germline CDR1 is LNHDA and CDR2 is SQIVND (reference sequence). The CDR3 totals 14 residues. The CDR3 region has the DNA TGTGCCAGCTCAATGTGGGGACCTGGGGAGACCCAGTACTTC. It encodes CASSMWGPGETQYF.

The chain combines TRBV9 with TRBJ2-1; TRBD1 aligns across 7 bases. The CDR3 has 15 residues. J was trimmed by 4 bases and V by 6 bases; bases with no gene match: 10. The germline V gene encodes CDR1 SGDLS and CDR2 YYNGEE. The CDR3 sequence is CASTSGTGAYNEQFF. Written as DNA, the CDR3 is TGTGCCAGCACCTCGGGAACAGGGGCTTACAATGAGCAGTTCTTC. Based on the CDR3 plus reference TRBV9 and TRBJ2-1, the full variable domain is DSGVTQTPKHLITATGQRVTLRCSPRSGDLSVYWYQQSLDQGLQFLIQYYNGEERAKGNILERFSAQQFPDLHSELNLSSLELGDSALYFCASTSGTGAYNEQFFGPGTRLTVL.

CDR3 region: CASSRRNEQFF. CDR3 coding DNA: TGTGCCAGCAGCCGCAGAAATGAGCAGTTCTTC. The chain joins TRBV12-3 or TRBV12-4 to TRBJ2-1; no definite D call. V was clipped by 6 bases and J by 7 bases, with 7 bases between them. The CDR3 contains 11 residues.